This T cell receptor beta chain was observed in a study of Graves' ophthalmopathy and Graves' hyperthyroidism. Whole-study findings and limits: Sensitivity of roughly 88% and specificity of approximately 81% were achieved when a 13-signature model separated ophthalmopathy from stable hyperthyroidism. Its predictions of ophthalmopathy progression gave the model almost 71% sensitivity and 72.22% specificity.

This clonotype was seen many times. Its target is unknown. Amplification targeted the TCR beta CDR3 regions, with RNA transcripts as the source material. After a first-round RT-PCR with HTBI primers, a second-round multiplex PCR was run. TCRdb reprocessed the multiplex PCR reads with MiXCR, giving one entry per CDR3 protein. The top ten hold 7.1% of the sample, which has just over 600,000 distinct CDR3 sequences, over 20% seen once. V was clipped by 5 bases and J by 5 bases, with 13 bases between them. The V gene's germline CDR1 is DFQATT and CDR2 SNEGSKA (reference sequence). CDR3 length: 13 residues. Newly diagnosed, the hyperthyroidism patients had under 2 months' duration and were aged 18 to 65.

Sequencing used peripheral blood. The chain joins TRBV20-1 to TRBJ1-5; possible D gene TRBD1, 6 bases. This TCR was recovered from a woman aged 18-29 years with stable Graves' hyperthyroidism. Some clones in this sample may be carry-over from other donors' samples. CDR3 amino acids: CSAVGQSHQPQHF. In nucleotides, the CDR3 is TGCAGTGCTGTTGGACAGAGTCATCAGCCCCAGCATTTT.